This is a list of T cell receptor beta chains from one sample in a study of cytomegalovirus exposure and HLA in healthy donors. Assay used: immunoSEQ multiplex PCR; TCRdb lists only in-frame clones, some missing. Of around 98,000 clones in the sample, roughly 70% were seen once. Sample: PBMCs. These receptors were taken from a man aged 50 or older in good health and CMV-seronegative. CDR3s include the opening cysteine and the closing phenylalanine or tryptophan. Fields, in order: V gene, D gene, J gene, CDR3 DNA, CDR3 protein. The D gene is left open where the match is weak.

TRBV30	NA	TRBJ2-3	TGTGCCTGGAACCCCACGGGGTTAGTGGGAGGTACAGATACGCAGTATTTT	CAWNPTGLVGGTDTQYF
TRBV4-2	NA	TRBJ1-5	TGTGCCAGCAGCCAAGAACCCCTCGACAGTTTTCAGCCCCAGCATTTT	CASSQEPLDSFQPQHF
TRBV4-1	NA	TRBJ1-5	TGCGCCAGCAGCCAAGAATTCGGCAGGGAGGGGAACAATCAGCCCCAGCATTTT	CASSQEFGREGNNQPQHF
TRBV5-4	NA	TRBJ2-1	TGTGCCAGCAGCCCCCCGGGGGGCTTGAACAATGAGCAGTTCTTC	CASSPPGGLNNEQFF
TRBV9	TRBD1	TRBJ2-3	TGTGCCAGCAGCGTTCGGGACAGGTACACAGATACGCAGTATTTT	CASSVRDRYTDTQYF
TRBV5-4	NA	TRBJ2-7	TGTGCCAGCAGCTTGGGTACCTACGAGCAGTACTTC	CASSLGTYEQYF
TRBV9	TRBD2	TRBJ2-1	TGTGCCAGCAGCATAACTAGCGGCTCCTACAATGAGCAGTTCTTC	CASSITSGSYNEQFF
TRBV10-1	NA	TRBJ1-2	TGCGCCAGCAGTGAACGGTTAAACTATGGCTACACCTTC	CASSERLNYGYTF
TRBV21-1	NA	TRBJ1-1	TGTGCCAGCAGCAAAGAAAAGGCTTGGACAGGGGGCGAGAACACTGAAGCTTTCTTT	CASSKEKAWTGGENTEAFF
TRBV4-2	NA	TRBJ2-1	TGTGCCAGCAGCCAAGAATCGGGGGAAAGTACGTCGTTCTTC	CASSQESGESTSFF
TRBV29-1	NA	TRBJ1-1	TGCAGCGGGTGGGCGGGGATCTTGAACACTGAAGCTTTCTTT	CSGWAGILNTEAFF
TRBV14	NA	TRBJ2-5	TGTGCCAGCAGCCTCCTTTACTTCATGAGGAATTGGGAGACCCAGTACTTC	CASSLLYFMRNWETQYF
TRBV28	TRBD1	TRBJ1-3	TGTGCCAGCAGTCGGGGACTCGGGACAGGGTACGGAAACACCATATATTTT	CASSRGLGTGYGNTIYF